The entry below gives a single T cell receptor beta chain sequence along with its context. The antigen remains unidentified. This sample is part of a study of T cell repertoires in cytomegalovirus infection. Study-level results: Cumulated frequencies of public TCR beta families served to identify carriers of CMV plus the relevant HLA.

MiXCR, applied by TCRdb to the reads, yields one record per CDR3 protein. Among about 920,000 distinct CDR3 sequences listed, roughly 30% were seen once. With 5 bases clipped from V and 4 bases from J, the junction kept 12 bases outside the gene matches. Germline V gene lookup returns CDR1 SGHDN and CDR2 FVKESK. The CDR3 length is 16 residues. The receptor was derived from a human donor in good health (CMV status not recorded). Some clones in this sample may be carry-over from other donors' samples. The sample was cultured CD8+ T cells from PBMCs, taken from culture after CMV antigen stimulation. This chain uses TRBV14 with TRBJ2-5, with 8 bases that match TRBD1. The CDR3 loop reads CASSSPETGDPETQYF. The CDR3 DNA is TGTGCCAGCAGCTCCCCAGAGACAGGGGATCCAGAGACCCAGTACTTC. The whole variable domain, remainder taken from reference TRBV14 and TRBJ2-5, is EAGVTQFPSHSVIEKGQTVTLRCDPISGHDNLYWYRRVMGKEIKFLLHFVKESKQDESGMPNNRFLAERTGGTYSTLKVQPAELEDSGVYFCASSSPETGDPETQYFGPGTRLLVL.